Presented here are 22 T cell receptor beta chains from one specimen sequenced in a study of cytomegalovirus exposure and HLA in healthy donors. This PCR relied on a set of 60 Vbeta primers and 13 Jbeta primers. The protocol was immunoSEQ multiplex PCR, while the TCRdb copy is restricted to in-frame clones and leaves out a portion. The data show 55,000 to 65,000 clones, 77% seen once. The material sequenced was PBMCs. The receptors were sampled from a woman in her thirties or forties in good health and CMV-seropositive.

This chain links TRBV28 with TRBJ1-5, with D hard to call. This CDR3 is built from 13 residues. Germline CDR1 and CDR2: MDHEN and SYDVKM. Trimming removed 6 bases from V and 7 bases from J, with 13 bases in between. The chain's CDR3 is CASSVVRRQPQHF. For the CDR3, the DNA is TGTGCCAGCAGCGTAGTAAGAAGACAGCCCCAGCATTTT.

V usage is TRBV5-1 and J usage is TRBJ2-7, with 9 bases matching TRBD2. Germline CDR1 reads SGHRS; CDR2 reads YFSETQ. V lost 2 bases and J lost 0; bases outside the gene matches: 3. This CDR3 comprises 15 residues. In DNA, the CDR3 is TGCGCCAGCAGCTTTCTAGCGGGGAACTCCTACGAGCAGTACTTC. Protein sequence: CASSFLAGNSYEQYF.

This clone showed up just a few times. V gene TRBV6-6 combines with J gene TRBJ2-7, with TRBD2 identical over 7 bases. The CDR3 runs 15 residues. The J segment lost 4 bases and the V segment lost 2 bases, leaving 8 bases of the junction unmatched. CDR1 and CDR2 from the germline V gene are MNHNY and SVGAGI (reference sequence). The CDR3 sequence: CASSYVGRGGYEQYF. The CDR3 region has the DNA TGTGCCAGCAGTTACGTGGGACGGGGAGGGTACGAGCAGTACTTC.

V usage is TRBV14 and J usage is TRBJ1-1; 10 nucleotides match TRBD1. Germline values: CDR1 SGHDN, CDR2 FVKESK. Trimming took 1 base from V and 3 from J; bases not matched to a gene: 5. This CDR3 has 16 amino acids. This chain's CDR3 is CASSQGLGQGDTEAFF. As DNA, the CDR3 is TGTGCCAGCAGCCAAGGGTTAGGACAGGGGGACACTGAAGCTTTCTTT.

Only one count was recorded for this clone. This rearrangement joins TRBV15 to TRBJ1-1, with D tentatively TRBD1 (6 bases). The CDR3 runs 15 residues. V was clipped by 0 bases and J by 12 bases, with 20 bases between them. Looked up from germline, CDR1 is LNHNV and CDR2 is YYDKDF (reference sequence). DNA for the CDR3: TGTGCCACCAGCAGAGATACGGGGACAAAGTCGTCTCCTTTCTTT. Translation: CATSRDTGTKSSPFF.

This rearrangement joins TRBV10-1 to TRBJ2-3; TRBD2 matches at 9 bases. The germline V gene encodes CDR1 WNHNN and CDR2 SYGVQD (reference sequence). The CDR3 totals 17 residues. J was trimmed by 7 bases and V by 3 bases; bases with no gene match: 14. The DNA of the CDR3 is TGCGCCAGCAGTGAAGGTCTCGCGGGGGGGCATAGAAATACGCAGTATTTT. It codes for CASSEGLAGGHRNTQYF.

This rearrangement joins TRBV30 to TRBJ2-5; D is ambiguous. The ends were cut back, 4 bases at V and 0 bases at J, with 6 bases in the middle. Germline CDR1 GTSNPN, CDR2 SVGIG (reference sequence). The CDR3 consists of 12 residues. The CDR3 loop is CAWKADQETQYF. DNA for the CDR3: TGTGCCTGGAAGGCGGACCAAGAGACCCAGTACTTC.

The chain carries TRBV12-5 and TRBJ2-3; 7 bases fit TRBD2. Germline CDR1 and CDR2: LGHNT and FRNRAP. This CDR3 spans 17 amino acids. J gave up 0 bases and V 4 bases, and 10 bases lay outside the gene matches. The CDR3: CASGSLVGGTSTDTQYF. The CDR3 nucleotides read TGTGCTAGTGGTTCACTGGTCGGGGGGACTAGCACAGATACGCAGTATTTT. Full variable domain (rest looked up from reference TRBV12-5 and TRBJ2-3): DARVTQTPRHKVTEMGQEVTMRCQPILGHNTVFWYRQTMMQGLELLAYFRNRAPLDDSGMPKDRFSAEMPDATLATLKIQPSEPRDSAVYFCASGSLVGGTSTDTQYFGPGTRLTVL.

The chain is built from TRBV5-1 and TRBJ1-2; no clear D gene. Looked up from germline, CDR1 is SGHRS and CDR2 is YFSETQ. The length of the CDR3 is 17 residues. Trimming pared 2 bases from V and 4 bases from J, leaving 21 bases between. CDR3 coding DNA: TGCGCCAGCAGCTTCCCCACCGAGGGAAGGGCCACCTATGGCTACACCTTC. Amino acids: CASSFPTEGRATYGYTF.

The CDR3 here is CASSSKGQGANTGELFF. The DNA for the CDR3 is TGTGCCAGCAGCTCCAAAGGACAGGGAGCGAACACCGGGGAGCTGTTTTTT. V is TRBV5-4 and J is TRBJ2-2; 8 bases agree with TRBD1. The CDR3 is 17 amino acids. Germline CDR1 SGHNT, CDR2 YYREEE (reference sequence). V dropped 3 bases and J dropped 0; count of bases not matched to a gene: 7.

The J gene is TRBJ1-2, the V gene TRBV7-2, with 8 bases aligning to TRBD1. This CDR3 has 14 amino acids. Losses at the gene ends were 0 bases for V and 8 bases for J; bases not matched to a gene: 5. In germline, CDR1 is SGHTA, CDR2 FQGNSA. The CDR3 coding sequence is TGTGCCAGCAGCTTAGCCCAGGGGGCGGACGGCTACACCTTC. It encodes CASSLAQGADGYTF.

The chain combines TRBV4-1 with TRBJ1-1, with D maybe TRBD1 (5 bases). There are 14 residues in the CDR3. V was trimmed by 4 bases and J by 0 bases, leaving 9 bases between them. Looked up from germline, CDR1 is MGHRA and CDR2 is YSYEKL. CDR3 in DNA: TGCGCCAGCAGCCGGGGCTTTTTGAACACTGAAGCTTTCTTT. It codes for CASSRGFLNTEAFF.

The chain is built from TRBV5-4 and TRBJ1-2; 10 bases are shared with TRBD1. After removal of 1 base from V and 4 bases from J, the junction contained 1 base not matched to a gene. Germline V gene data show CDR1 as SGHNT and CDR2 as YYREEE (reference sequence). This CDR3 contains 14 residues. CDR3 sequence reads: CASSLRDRGYGYTF. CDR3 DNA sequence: TGTGCCAGCAGCTTGAGGGACAGGGGCTATGGCTACACCTTC.

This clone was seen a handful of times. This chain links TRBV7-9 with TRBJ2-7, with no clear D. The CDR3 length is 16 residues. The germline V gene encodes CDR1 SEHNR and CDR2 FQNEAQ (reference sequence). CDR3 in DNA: TGTTCTAGTTTTTTTTTCAAGCAGAAGACGGCATACGAGCAGTACTTC. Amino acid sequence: CSSFFFKQKTAYEQYF.

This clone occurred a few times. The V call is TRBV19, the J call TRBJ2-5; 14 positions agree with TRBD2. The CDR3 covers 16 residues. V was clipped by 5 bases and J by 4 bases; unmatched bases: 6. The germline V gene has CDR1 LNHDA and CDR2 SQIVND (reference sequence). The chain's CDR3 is CASSLWTSGGRETQYF. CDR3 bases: TGTGCCAGTAGTTTGTGGACTAGCGGGGGGAGAGAGACCCAGTACTTC.

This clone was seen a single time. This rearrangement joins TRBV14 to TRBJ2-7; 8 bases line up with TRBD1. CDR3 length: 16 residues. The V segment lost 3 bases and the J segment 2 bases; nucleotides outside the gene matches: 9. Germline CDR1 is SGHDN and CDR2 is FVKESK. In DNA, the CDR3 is TGTGCCAGCAGCCAGGGGTTGGGACAGGAAACCTACGAGCAGTACTTC. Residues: CASSQGLGQETYEQYF.

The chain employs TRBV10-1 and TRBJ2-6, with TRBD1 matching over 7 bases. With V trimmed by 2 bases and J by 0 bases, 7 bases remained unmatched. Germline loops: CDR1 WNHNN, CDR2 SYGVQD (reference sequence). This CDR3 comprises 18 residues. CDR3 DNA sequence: TGCGCCAGCAGTGAGAGGGGCAGGGGGTTCTCTGGGGCCAACGTCCTGACTTTC. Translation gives CASSERGRGFSGANVLTF.

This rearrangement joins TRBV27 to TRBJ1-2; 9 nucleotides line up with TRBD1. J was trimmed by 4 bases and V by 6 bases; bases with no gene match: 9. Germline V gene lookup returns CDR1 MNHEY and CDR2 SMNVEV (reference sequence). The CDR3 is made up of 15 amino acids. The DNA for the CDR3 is TGTGCCAGCAGCGCCGGGACAGGGATAAGCTATGGCTACACCTTC. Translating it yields CASSAGTGISYGYTF.

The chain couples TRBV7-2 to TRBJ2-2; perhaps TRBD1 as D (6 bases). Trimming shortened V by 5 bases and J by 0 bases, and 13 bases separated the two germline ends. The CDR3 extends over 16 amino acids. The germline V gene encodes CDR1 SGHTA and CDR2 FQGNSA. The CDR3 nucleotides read TGTGCCAGCAGCGTCACAGGGTCCACGAACACCGGGGAGCTGTTTTTT. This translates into CASSVTGSTNTGELFF.

The DNA for the CDR3 is TGTGCCATCAGTGCAGTCACCGGGGAGCTGTTTTTT. As protein: CAISAVTGELFF. The rearrangement links TRBV10-3 to TRBJ2-2, with no clear D. V lost 4 bases, J lost 4 bases, and 4 bases lay in between. This CDR3 is 12 amino acids long. In germline, CDR1 is ENHRY, CDR2 SYGVKD.

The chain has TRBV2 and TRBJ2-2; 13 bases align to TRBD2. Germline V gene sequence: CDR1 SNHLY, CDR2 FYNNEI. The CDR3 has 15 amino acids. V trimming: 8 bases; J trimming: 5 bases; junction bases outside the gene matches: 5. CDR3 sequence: CASAGLAGETGELFF. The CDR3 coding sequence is TGTGCCAGCGCAGGACTAGCGGGGGAAACCGGGGAGCTGTTTTTT.

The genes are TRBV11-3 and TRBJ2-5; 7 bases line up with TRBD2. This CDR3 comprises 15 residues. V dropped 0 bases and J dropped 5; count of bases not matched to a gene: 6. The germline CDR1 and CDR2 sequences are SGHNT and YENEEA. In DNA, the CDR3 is TGTGCCAGCAGCTTAGAGGGCGGGGGTGTGGAGACCCAGTACTTC. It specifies CASSLEGGGVETQYF.